This T cell receptor beta chain was retrieved from a study of blood T cells in healthy people across ages. The length of the CDR3 is 14 residues. Trimming left V 0 bases short and J 4 bases short, with 6 bases between. In germline, CDR1 is MNHEY, CDR2 SVGEGT. For this clonotype: Its target is not known.

A second PCR of 7 to 11 cycles used a sample-barcoded 5' primer and a J-beta primer mix. TCRdb re-called the 5' RACE reads through MiXCR, storing one row per CDR3 protein. The sample has 1 million or so distinct CDR3 sequences, almost 25% seen once. General observations from the study: Roughly linear declines in TCR beta diversity per million T cells occurred with age.

The same specimen was also included in a second study, on T cells of mothers and their children. That report adds: Study donors consisted of three healthy Caucasian mothers and their six children.

The source of this sequence is a girl aged 2-10 years in good health. V and J are TRBV6-2 or TRBV6-3 and TRBJ2-2; no clear D. The sequenced sample was blood. The CDR3 DNA follows: TGTGCCAGCAGTTACTCGGAGTCCACCGGGGAGCTGTTTTTT. Protein: CASSYSESTGELFF.